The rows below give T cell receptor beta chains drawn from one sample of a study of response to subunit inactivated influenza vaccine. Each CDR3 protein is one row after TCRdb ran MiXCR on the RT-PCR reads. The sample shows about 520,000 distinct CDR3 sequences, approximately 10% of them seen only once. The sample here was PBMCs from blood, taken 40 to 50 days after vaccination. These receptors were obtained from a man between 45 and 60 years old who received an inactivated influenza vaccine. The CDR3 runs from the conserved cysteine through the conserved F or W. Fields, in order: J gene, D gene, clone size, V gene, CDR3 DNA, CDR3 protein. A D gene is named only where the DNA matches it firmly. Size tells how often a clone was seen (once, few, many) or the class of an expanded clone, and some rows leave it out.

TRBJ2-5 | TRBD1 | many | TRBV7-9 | TGTGCCAGCAGCTTAGCACAGGGGACGTACCAAGAGACCCAGTACTTC | CASSLAQGTYQETQYF
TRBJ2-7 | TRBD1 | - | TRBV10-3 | TGTGCCATCAGTGTAACCGGGACAGGGCTTCTGGCCGAGCAGTACTTC | CAISVTGTGLLAEQYF
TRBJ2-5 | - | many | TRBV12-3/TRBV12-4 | TGTGCCAGCAATGTCGGGCAGGGGAAAGAGACCCAGTACTTC | CASNVGQGKETQYF
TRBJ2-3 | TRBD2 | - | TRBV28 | TGTGCCAGCAGTGCCCCCACTAGCGGGAGAAGCACAGATACGCAGTATTTT | CASSAPTSGRSTDTQYF
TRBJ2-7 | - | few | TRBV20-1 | TGCAGTGCTAGTCCGAGGATCTACGAGCAGTACTTC | CSASPRIYEQYF
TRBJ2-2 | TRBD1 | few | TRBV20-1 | TGCAGTGCCTTAAGGGGACAGGGGGCGTCCGGGGAGCTGTTTTTT | CSALRGQGASGELFF
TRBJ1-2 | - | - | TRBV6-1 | TGTGCCAGCAGCCCCGATACCCGGGACGCTAGTCTGGGGGGGTATGGCTACACCTTC | CASSPDTRDASLGGYGYTF
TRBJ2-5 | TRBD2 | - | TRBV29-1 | TGCAGCGTCCTCGGACTAGCGGGAGATTGGGAGACCCAGTACTTC | CSVLGLAGDWETQYF
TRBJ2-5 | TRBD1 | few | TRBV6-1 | TGTGCCAGCACCAAACCGACAGGGGCCCAGGGGACGGAAGAGACCCAGTACTTC | CASTKPTGAQGTEETQYF
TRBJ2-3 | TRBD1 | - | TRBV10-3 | TGTGCCATCAGTGGGGACAGGGGAGATACGCAGTATTTT | CAISGDRGDTQYF
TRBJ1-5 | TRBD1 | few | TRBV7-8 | TGTGCCAGCAGCTTAGCGACGACAGGGTGGGGATATCAGCCCCAGCATTTT | CASSLATTGWGYQPQHF
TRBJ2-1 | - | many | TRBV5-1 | TGCGCCAGCAGCTTGGACAGGCCCAATGAGCAGTTCTTC | CASSLDRPNEQFF
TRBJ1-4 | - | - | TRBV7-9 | TGTGCCAGCAGCCTTGGACACATTAGGGGGGATGAAAAACTGTTTTTT | CASSLGHIRGDEKLFF
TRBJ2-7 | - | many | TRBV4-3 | TGCGCCAGCAGCCAAGATCTGGGTAGCGGAGAGCTCGAGCAGTACTTC | CASSQDLGSGELEQYF
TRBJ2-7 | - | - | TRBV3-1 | TGTGCCATCAGCTTTGGGAGTTTGAGCCGAGCTGCCTACGAGCAGTACTTC | CAISFGSLSRAAYEQYF
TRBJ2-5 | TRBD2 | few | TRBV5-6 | TGTGCCAGCAGCCTCCGACTAGCGGGACTCTACCAAGAGACCCAGTACTTC | CASSLRLAGLYQETQYF
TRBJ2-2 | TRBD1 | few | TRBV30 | TGTGCCTGGAGTGTTGGGACAGTGAACACCGGGGAGCTGTTTTTT | CAWSVGTVNTGELFF
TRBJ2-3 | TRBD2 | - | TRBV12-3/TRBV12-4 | TGTGCCAGCAGTTTGGTCAGCGGGGCTTCAGATACGCAGTATTTT | CASSLVSGASDTQYF
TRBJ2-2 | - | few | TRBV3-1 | TGTGCCAGCAGCCAAGTTCCTTCGGGCGGGGAGCTGTTTTTT | CASSQVPSGGELFF
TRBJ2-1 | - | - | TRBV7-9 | TGTGCCAGCAGCTTAGTTCTTATAACCTACAATGAGCAGTTCTTC | CASSLVLITYNEQFF
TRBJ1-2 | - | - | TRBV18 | TGTGCCAGCTCACCCGAGGCCCGCGCCCCCTATGGCTACACCTTC | CASSPEARAPYGYTF
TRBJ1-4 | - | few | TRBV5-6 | TGTGCCAGCAGCTTCGGAACTGCTAATGAAAAACTGTTTTTT | CASSFGTANEKLFF
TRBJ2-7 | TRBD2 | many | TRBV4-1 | TGCGCCAGCAGCCAAGATCAACTAGCGGGGGCCTACGAGCAGTACTTC | CASSQDQLAGAYEQYF
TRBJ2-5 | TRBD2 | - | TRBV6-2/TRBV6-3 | TGTGCCAGCAGTTACGGATCAGCCCGGACTAGCGGCAAAGAGACCCAGTACTTC | CASSYGSARTSGKETQYF
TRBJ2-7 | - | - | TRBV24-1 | TGTGCCACCAGTGATTTGCCAGGTCGCGAGCAGTACTTC | CATSDLPGREQYF
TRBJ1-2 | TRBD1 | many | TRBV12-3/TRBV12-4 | TGTGCCAGCAGACAGGACAGGAGTATCTATGGCTACACCTTC | CASRQDRSIYGYTF
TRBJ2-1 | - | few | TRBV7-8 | TGTGCCAGCAGCTTAGGGAGGGCTAATGAGCAGTTCTTC | CASSLGRANEQFF
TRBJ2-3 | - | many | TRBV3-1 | TGTGCCAGCAGCCAACAAGGGACCTTTGATGGGAATACGCAGTATTTT | CASSQQGTFDGNTQYF
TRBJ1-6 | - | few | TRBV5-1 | TGCGCCAGCAGCTTGTCCTTCGGACAGATAAATTCACCCCTCCACTTT | CASSLSFGQINSPLHF
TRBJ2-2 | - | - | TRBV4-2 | TGTGCCAGCAGCCTGGATACGCGGACATTACGGACCGGGGAGCTGTTTTTT | CASSLDTRTLRTGELFF
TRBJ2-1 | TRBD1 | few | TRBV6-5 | TGTGCCAGCAGTTCGTACAGGGGCTTTACTGATAATGAGCAGTTCTTC | CASSSYRGFTDNEQFF
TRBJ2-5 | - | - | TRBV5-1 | TGCGCCAGCAGCCCGGCAAGGTACCAAGAGACCCAGTACTTC | CASSPARYQETQYF
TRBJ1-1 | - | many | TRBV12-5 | TGTGCTAGTGGTTTGGTAGTCGGGGGAGGAGGCACTGAAGCTTTCTTT | CASGLVVGGGGTEAFF